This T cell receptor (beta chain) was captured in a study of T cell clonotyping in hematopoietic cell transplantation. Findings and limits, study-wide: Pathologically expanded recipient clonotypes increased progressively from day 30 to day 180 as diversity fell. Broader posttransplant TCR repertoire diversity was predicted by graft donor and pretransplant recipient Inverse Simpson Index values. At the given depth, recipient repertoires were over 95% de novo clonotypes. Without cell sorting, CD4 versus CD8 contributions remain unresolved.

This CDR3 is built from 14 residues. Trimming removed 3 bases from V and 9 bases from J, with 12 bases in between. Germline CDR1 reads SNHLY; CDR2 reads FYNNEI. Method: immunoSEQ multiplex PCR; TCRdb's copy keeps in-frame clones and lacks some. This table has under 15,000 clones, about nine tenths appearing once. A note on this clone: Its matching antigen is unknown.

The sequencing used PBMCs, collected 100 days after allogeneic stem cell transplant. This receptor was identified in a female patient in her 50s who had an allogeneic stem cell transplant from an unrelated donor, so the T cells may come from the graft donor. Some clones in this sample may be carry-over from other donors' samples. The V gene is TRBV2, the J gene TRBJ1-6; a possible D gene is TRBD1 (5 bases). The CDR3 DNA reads TGTGCCAGCAGTGAGGGCAGGGTCAGTTCACCCCTCCACTTT. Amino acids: CASSEGRVSSPLHF.